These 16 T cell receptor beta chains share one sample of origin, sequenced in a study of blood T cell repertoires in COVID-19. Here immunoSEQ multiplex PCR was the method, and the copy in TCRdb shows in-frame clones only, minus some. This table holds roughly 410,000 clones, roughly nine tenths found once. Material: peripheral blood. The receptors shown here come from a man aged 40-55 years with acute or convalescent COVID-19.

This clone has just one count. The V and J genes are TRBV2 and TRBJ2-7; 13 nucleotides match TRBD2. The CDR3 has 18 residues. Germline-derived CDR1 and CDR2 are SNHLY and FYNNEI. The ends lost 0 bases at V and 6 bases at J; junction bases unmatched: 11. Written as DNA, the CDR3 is TGTGCCAGCAGTGAAGCCGGACTAGCGGGGGCCGGGCGGGTCGAGCAGTACTTC. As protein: CASSEAGLAGAGRVEQYF.

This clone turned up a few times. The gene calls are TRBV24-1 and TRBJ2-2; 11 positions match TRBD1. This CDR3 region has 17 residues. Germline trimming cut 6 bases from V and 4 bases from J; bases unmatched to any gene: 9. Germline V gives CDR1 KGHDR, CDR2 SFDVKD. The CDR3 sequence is CATSHHRGQGVTGELFF. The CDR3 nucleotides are TGTGCCACCAGTCACCATAGGGGACAGGGGGTCACCGGGGAGCTGTTTTTT.

CDR3 in DNA: TGTGCCAGCAGCTTAGTAGTCAGCGGGAGTCGGTTTGGGCATGAGCAGTTCTTC. It is translated as CASSLVVSGSRFGHEQFF. The rearrangement joins TRBV7-6 to TRBJ2-1; 8 bases align to TRBD2. Trimming removed 1 base from V and 8 bases from J; junction bases left unmatched: 16. CDR1 is SGHVS and CDR2 is FNYEAQ in the germline V gene. This CDR3 contains 18 residues.

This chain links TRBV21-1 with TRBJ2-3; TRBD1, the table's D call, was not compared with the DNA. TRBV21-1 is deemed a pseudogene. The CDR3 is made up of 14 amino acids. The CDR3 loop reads CASSRQGDPDTQYF. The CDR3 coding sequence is TGTGCCAGCAGCCGACAGGGAGACCCAGATACGCAGTATTTT.

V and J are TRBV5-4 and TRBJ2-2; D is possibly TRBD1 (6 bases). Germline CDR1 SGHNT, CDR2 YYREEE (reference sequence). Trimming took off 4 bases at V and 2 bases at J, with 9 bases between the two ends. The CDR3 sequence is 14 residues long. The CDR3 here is CASSPDSNTGELFF. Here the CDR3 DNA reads TGTGCCAGCAGCCCGGACAGTAACACCGGGGAGCTGTTTTTT.

The CDR3 DNA is TGTGCCAGCCTATCATACAATGAGCAGTTCTTC. Its protein product is CASLSYNEQFF. The rearrangement joins TRBV28 to TRBJ2-1; D not resolved. The germline CDR1 and CDR2 sequences are MDHEN and SYDVKM. The CDR3 extends over 11 amino acids. Trimming removed 8 bases at V and 4 bases at J, with 6 bases between.

CDR3 bases: TGTGCCAGCAGCTCTAACGAGGCCGGGGAGCTGTTTTTT. This gives the protein CASSSNEAGELFF. This chain uses TRBV6-2 or TRBV6-3 with TRBJ2-2; D remains ambiguous. V was trimmed by 6 bases and J by 6 bases, leaving 11 bases between them. Germline CDR1 and CDR2: MNHEY and SVGEGT. The CDR3 loop spans 13 amino acids.

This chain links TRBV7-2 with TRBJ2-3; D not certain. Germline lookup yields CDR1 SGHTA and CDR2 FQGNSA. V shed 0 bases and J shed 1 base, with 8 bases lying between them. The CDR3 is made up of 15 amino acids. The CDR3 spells CASSLANYRTDTQYF. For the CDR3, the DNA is TGTGCCAGCAGCTTAGCAAACTACCGCACAGATACGCAGTATTTT.

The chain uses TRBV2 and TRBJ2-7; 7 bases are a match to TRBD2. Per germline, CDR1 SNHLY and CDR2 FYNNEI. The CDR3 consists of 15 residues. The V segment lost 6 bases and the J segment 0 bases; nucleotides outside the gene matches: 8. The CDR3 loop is CASRAGTTPSYEQYF. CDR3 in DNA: TGTGCCAGCAGAGCCGGGACTACCCCCTCCTACGAGCAGTACTTC.

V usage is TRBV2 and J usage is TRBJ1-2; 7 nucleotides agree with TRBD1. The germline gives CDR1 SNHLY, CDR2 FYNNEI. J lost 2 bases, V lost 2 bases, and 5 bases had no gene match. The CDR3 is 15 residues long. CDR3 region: CASSEYRGPNYGYTF. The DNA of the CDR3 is TGTGCCAGCAGTGAATACAGGGGCCCAAACTATGGCTACACCTTC.

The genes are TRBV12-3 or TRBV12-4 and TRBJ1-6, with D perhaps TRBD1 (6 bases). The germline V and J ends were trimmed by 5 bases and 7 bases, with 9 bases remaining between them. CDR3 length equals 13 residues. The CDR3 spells CASSQGINSPLHF. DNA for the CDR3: TGTGCCAGCAGTCAGGGGATAAATTCACCCCTCCACTTT.

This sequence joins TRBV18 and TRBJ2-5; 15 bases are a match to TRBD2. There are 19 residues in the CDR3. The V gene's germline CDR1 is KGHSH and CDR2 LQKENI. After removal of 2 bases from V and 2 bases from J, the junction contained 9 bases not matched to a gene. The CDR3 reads CASSPGRTSGGVLQETQYF. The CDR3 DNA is TGTGCCAGCTCACCAGGGCGGACTAGCGGGGGGGTCTTACAAGAGACCCAGTACTTC. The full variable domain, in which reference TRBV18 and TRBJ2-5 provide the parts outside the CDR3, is NAGVMQNPRHLVRRRGQEARLRCSPMKGHSHVYWYRQLPEEGLKFMVYLQKENIIDESGMPKERFSAEFPKEGPSILRIQQVVRGDSAAYFCASSPGRTSGGVLQETQYFGPGTRLLVL.

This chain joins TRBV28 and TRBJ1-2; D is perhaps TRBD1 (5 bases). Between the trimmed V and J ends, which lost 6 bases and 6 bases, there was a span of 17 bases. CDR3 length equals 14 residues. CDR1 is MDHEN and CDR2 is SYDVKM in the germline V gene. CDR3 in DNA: TGTGCCAGCAGAGCCCGGGGGGGGACTGATGGCTACACCTTC. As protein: CASRARGGTDGYTF.

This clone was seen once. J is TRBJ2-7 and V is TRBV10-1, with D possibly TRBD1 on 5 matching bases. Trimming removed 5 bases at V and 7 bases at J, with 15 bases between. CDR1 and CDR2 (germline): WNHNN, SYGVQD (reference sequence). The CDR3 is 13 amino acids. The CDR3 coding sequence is TGCGCCAGCAGTCCTACAGGAAAAGGGGAGCAGTACTTC. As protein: CASSPTGKGEQYF.

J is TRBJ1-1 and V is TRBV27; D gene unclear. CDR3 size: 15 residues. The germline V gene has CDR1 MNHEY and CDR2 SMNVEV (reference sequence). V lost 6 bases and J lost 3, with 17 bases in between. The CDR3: CASRQFSGVDTEAFF. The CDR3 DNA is TGTGCCAGCAGACAATTCAGCGGCGTGGACACTGAAGCTTTCTTT.

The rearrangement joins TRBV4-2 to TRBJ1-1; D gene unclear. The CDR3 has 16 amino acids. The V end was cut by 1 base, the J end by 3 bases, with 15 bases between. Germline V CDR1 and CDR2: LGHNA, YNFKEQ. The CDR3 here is CASSQGRIRADTEAFF. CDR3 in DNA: TGTGCCAGCAGCCAAGGTCGGATAAGAGCGGACACTGAAGCTTTCTTT.